The T cell receptor beta chain described here comes from a study of shared clonotypes between healthy human individuals. Study-level results: Compared with memory subsets, naive subsets generally had larger estimated richness. Of the naive CD4 clonotypes, about 5% were shared across a few donors. Limited genetic and exposure-history diversity came from having few donors.

As processed by the authors: Sequence data from immunoSEQ were junction-only and lacked quality scores; consequently, filtering differed. Only in-frame clones appear in the TCRdb table, and some are missing; sequencing was by immunoSEQ multiplex PCR. That table is the source of V, J and clone size, and D and trimming were worked out from the DNA. Found here are approximately 740,000 clones, 80% to 95% of them singletons; the top ten hold around 24%. The CDR3 has 13 residues. Germline V gives CDR1 MGHRA, CDR2 YSYEKL. V lost 1 base and J lost 5, with 7 bases in between. Only CD45RO-negative cells positively selected for CCR7 counted as naive CD8 cells, so terminally differentiated effector memory CD45RA+ cells were excluded. With regard to this clone: Its antigen is currently unknown.

The clonotype comes from a man aged 30 to 45 in good health. J is TRBJ2-3 and V is TRBV4-1; D unresolved. Sequencing input: naive CD8+ T cells sorted from blood. The CDR3 sequence: CASSQGPGDTQYF. The DNA for the CDR3 is TGCGCCAGCAGCCAAGGCCCGGGAGATACGCAGTATTTT.